This TCR beta chain was recorded in a study of tumor-infiltrating lymphocytes in primary liver carcinoma. In germline, CDR1 is MNHEY, CDR2 SVGAGI. This CDR3 comprises 15 residues. Out of unsorted whole blood came the blood RNA, and germline DNA was extracted as well. There were only treatment-naive patients, all with chronic HBV infection. Collected before surgery were roughly 3.9 milliliters of peripheral blood. Production of TCR beta cDNA used approximately 480 ng total RNA together with a constant-region primer. Construction of TCR beta libraries relied on three successive nested multiplex PCR rounds employing slightly modified ARM-PCR. Researchers ran the first two PCR rounds for ten to eleven cycles each with TRBV1-TRBV30 forward primers and a C-beta reverse primer. MiXCR, run by TCRdb on the multiplex PCR reads, gives a single entry per CDR3 protein. The profile shows around 170,000 distinct CDR3 sequences, over 45% of them singletons.

Concerning this clonotype itself: This may stem from a read error, because a much larger clone lies one nucleotide away.

V is TRBV6-5 and J is TRBJ2-7, with TRBD1 matching 10 bases. The sample taken for sequencing was peripheral blood. This TCR derives from a middle-aged man with primary liver carcinoma and hepatitis B virus infection. DNA for the CDR3: TGTGCCAGCAGTTACGACGGGACAGGGGCCTACGAGCACTACTTC. Its translation is CASSYDGTGAYEHYF.